The clone carrying this T cell receptor beta chain was detected only a few times. Its antigen is currently unknown. These data originate in a study of blood T cells in healthy people across ages. Total RNA, at least 6 micrograms per sample, was extracted from PBMCs. Study outcomes and limitations: With unsorted PBMCs, a conclusive comparison of naive versus antigen-experienced cells was not possible. The unknown donor CMV status may have confounded expanded clonotype changes.

The V end was cut by 5 bases, the J end by 6 bases, with 7 bases between. This CDR3 has 12 residues. Per germline, CDR1 SGHVS and CDR2 FNYEAQ. A second about 7 to 12 cycle PCR used barcoded and J-beta primers. MiXCR, run by TCRdb on the 5' RACE reads, gives a single entry per CDR3 protein. This sample has 600,000 or so distinct CDR3 sequences, with roughly 30% found just once. This sequence joins TRBV7-6 and TRBJ2-2, with D unclear. The sequenced sample consisted of blood. The TCR originated in a woman of 80 years or more in good health. Written as DNA, the CDR3 is TGTGCCAGCAGCCCTCCCGCCGGGGAGCTGTTTTTT. Protein product: CASSPPAGELFF.